This record looks at one T cell receptor beta chain sequence and its context. Profiling relied on immunoSEQ multiplex PCR, and the TCRdb table lists in-frame clones only, not all of them. The data contain some 130,000 clones, approximately 92% of them singletons. These data are taken from a study of control samples from healthy donors and cancer patients. The CDR3 has 12 residues. V gave up 0 bases and J gave up 9 bases, with 6 bases separating them. Germline V CDR1 and CDR2: MNHEY, SVGAGI. The V call is TRBV6-5, the J call TRBJ2-1; D gene unclear. This TCR came from a man aged 40-55 years in good health. The sample taken for sequencing was blood. The CDR3 DNA follows: TGTGCCAGCAGTTACTCGCTGGGTGAGCAGTTCTTC. Protein product: CASSYSLGEQFF.